This TCR beta chain was retrieved from a study of PD-L1 blockade in urothelial cancer (dated by TCRdb to 2016 to 2017). With regard to the full study: Therapy was started at some point between 2014 and 2016 for all patients, and atezolizumab 1,200 mg was administered intravenously every 3 weeks. Patients had an ECOG performance status of 0 or 1 and had received between 0 and 3 prior chemotherapy regimens. TCR sequencing covered pretreatment tumor samples and matched, serially collected peripheral blood taken before and after atezolizumab treatment. The study was an exploratory multi-omic analysis of somatic, immune and clinical correlates of response to PD-L1 blockade with atezolizumab in urothelial cancer. Durable clinical benefit was defined as progression-free survival longer than 6 months, and TCR features were also tested against progression-free and overall survival. Durable clinical benefit was achieved by nine patients and was not achieved by 20 patients. A median of 141,255 T cells and 85,000 or so unique TCRs was obtained from blood samples, and a median clonality of about 0.08 was observed. In the same patients, whole exome sequencing and RNA sequencing of pretreatment tumors were performed in addition to TCR sequencing. About 85% of the roughly 29 patients were males with bladder-origin urothelial cancer, and about 65% of the roughly 30 reported a prior smoking history. Pretreatment blood TCR-seq was available for under 35 patients, at least one posttreatment blood collection was obtained for 25 or so patients, and tumor TCR-seq was available for 25 or so patients. Blood samples were analyzed 3 weeks after the start of treatment (second dose) and 6 weeks after the start of treatment. Beyond this particular receptor, the publication reports: Among patients with durable benefit, tumor-associated TCR clones showed greater expansion in peripheral blood 3 weeks after treatment started (n = 22, p = 0.022). Improved progression-free and overall survival was found to be associated with pretreatment peripheral blood TCR clonality below the median. Because the sample size was small (n of about 29) and many exploratory analyses were performed, the results are intended to be hypothesis-generating.

A total of roughly 31 patients with locally advanced or metastatic urothelial carcinoma, treated at Memorial Sloan Kettering on a trial protocol, made up the cohort. Peripheral blood mononuclear cells were collected pretreatment and during treatment, with between 1 and 8 total time points per patient. The Qiagen DNeasy Blood extraction kit was used to purify genomic DNA from total PBMCs and tumor samples. PBMCs were collected pretreatment and during treatment and were isolated and stored as previously described. Sequences MDHEN (CDR1) and SYDVKM (CDR2) are obtained from the germline V gene. Reading from cysteine to phenylalanine, the CDR3 counts 14 amino acids. The retained sequence is limited to the CDR3, 42 bases, with the frame set at the first base. V sheds 5 bases and J sheds 5 bases, leaving 16 bases between their ends. Turning to this clone: It lacks a known antigen. Base qualities were left out, and no much larger clone turns up one base away.

Each PCR received spiked-in synthetic TCR analog templates so that absolute template abundance could be estimated from read counts. Using the immunoSEQ assay, TCRbeta CDR3 regions were amplified from genomic DNA with bias-controlled V and J gene primers. Sequencing of rearranged TCRbeta segments was done at approximately 20X coverage. On the authors' methods: Clustering was used to correct sequencing errors, and CDR3s were annotated against IMGT to assign V, D and J genes. Only productive TCRbeta rearrangements were used in downstream analyses, excluding out-of-frame or stop-codon sequences. Clonality was computed as one minus Shannon entropy normalized by the log of the number of unique productive sequences. Clones differing between time points or between blood and tumor were identified using Fisher's exact test with Benjamini-Hochberg correction, with an adjusted p below 0.01 applied as the threshold. TCRdb stores this immuneACCESS table with in-frame sequences only. Part of the clones is absent; in the studies checked, under half of the shortfall reflects unresolved V genes, and no reason is known for the rest. V and J calls and clone size follow that table, whereas D and trimming were derived from the DNA. The sample yields approximately 100,000 clones; about 90% were counted once. The ten largest clones add up to 0.8% to 1% of the sample.

The input for sequencing was PBMCs, taken around atezolizumab (anti-PD-L1) treatment. The rearrangement combines TRBV28 with TRBJ2-7, with TRBD1 as a weak D call on 6 bases. This TCR was recovered from a woman older than 75 with urothelial cancer. Here is the DNA: TGTGCCAGCAGTACCGGACAGCCCAATGACGAGCAGTACTTC. The resulting protein is CASSTGQPNDEQYF.